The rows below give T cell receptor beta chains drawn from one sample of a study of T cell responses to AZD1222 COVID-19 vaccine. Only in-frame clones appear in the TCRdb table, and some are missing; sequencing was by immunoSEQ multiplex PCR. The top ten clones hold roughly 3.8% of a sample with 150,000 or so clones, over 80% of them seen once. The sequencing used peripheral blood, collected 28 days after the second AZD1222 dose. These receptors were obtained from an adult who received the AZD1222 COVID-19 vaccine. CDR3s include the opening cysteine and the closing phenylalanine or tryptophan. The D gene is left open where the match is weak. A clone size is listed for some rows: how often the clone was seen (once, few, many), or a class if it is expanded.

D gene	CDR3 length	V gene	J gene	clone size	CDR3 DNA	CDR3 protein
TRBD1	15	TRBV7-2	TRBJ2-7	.	TGTGCCAGCAGCTTAGCGGGACAGGGCTTTGACGAGCAGTACTTC	CASSLAGQGFDEQYF
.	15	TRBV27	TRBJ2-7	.	TGTGCCAGCAGTTTAAGGGGAGTGGTGTCCTACGAGCAGTACTTC	CASSLRGVVSYEQYF
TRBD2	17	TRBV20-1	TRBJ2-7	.	TGCAGTGCTAGTAAAGGATTTTCTCCGGGACTAGCCTACGAGCAGTACTTC	CSASKGFSPGLAYEQYF
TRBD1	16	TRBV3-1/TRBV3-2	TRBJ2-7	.	TGTGCCAGCAGCCACCCAACCCCGGGACAGAGCTACGAGCAGTACTTC	CASSHPTPGQSYEQYF
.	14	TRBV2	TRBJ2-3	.	TGTGCCAGCAGAGACTACGGTCACACAGATACGCAGTATTTT	CASRDYGHTDTQYF
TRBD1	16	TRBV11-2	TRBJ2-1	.	TGTGCCAGCAGTAGTGACAGGGGATCCTCCTACAATGAGCAGTTCTTC	CASSSDRGSSYNEQFF
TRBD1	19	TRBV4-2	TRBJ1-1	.	TGTGCCAGCAGCCAAGACTCCAGGGGGCCAGAGGGAATGGTCACTGAAGCTTTCTTT	CASSQDSRGPEGMVTEAFF
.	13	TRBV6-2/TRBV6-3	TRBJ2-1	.	TGTGCCAGCAGTTACGAGGTCCGCAATGAGCAGTTCTTC	CASSYEVRNEQFF
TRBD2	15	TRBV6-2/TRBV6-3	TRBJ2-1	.	TGTGCCAGCAGTTACGGGTCTAGCGGGCACAATGAGCAGTTCTTC	CASSYGSSGHNEQFF
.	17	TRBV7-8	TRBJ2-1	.	TGTGCCAGCAGCTTAACTATTGGGGGGAGCTCCTACAATGAGCAGTTCTTC	CASSLTIGGSSYNEQFF
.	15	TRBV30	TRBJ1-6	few	TGTGCCTTCAGCAACACGGCGTCCTATAATTCACCCCTCCACTTT	CAFSNTASYNSPLHF
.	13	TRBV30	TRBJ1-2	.	TGTGCCTGGGACAGACTGCGGTACTATGGCTACACCTTC	CAWDRLRYYGYTF
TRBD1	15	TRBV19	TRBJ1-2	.	TGTGCCAGTAGTATGCGGAGACAGGGGGTCTATGGCTACACCTTC	CASSMRRQGVYGYTF
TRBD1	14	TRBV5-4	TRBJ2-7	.	TGTGCCAGCAGCTTGGGCAAACAGGGGTACGAGCAGTACTTC	CASSLGKQGYEQYF
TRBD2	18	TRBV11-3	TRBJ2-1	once	TGTGCCAGCAGCAACGCCGGGACTAGCGGCCCAATAGACAATGAGCAGTTCTTC	CASSNAGTSGPIDNEQFF
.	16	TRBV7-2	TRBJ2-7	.	TGTGCCAGCAGCCTCCCTTGGGGACCCTCTTCCTACGAGCAGTACTTC	CASSLPWGPSSYEQYF
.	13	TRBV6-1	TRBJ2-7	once	TGTGCCAGCAGTGAAGAGGGGACCTACGAGCAGTACTTC	CASSEEGTYEQYF
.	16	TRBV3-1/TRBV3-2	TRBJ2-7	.	TGTGCCAGCAGCCGTCAGGGAGGATGGGGATCTAGCGAGCAGTACTTC	CASSRQGGWGSSEQYF
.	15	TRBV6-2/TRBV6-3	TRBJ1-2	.	TGTGCCAGCAGTTACCGGTTGAGTAGGGGTAGCGGCTACACCTTC	CASSYRLSRGSGYTF
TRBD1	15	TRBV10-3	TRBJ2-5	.	TGTGCCATCAGTGAGTCTACAGGGGGTCAAGAGACCCAGTACTTC	CAISESTGGQETQYF
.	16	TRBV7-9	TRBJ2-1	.	TGTGCCAGCAGCTTAGTCGGAGGGGGCCTGGCGAATGAGCAGTTCTTC	CASSLVGGGLANEQFF
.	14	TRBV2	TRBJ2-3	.	TGTGCCAGCAGGAGACTACAGGGCACAGATACGCAGTATTTT	CASRRLQGTDTQYF
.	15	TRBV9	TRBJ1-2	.	TGTGCCAGCAGCGCGACGACAAGACCCGGCAGTGGCTACACCTTC	CASSATTRPGSGYTF
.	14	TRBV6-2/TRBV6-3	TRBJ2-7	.	TGTGCCAGCAGTTACGAAGGGGGGGCCGACGAGCAGTACTTC	CASSYEGGADEQYF
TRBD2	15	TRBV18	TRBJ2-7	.	TGTGCCAGCTCACCCCCTGGAGCGGGAGCCTACGAGCAGTACTTC	CASSPPGAGAYEQYF
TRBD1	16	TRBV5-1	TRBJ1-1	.	TGCGCCAGCAGCTCCCGGGACAGGGATTTGAACACTGAAGCTTTCTTT	CASSSRDRDLNTEAFF
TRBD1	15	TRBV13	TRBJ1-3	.	TGTGCCAGCAGCTTTGGACAGGGCTCTGGAAACACCATATATTTT	CASSFGQGSGNTIYF
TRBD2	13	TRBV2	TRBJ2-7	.	TGTGCCAGCAGTGATGGCGGGGGACACGAGCAGTACTTC	CASSDGGGHEQYF
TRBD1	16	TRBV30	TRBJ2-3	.	TGTGCCTGGAGAAATTACAGGGGGCGCGGCACAGATACGCAGTATTTT	CAWRNYRGRGTDTQYF
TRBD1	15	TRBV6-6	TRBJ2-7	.	TGTGCCAGCAGTCTCCGGACAGGGGAGGGGAACGAGCAGTACTTC	CASSLRTGEGNEQYF
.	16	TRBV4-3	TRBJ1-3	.	TGCGCCAGCAGCCAAGCGCCAGGTCCCTCTGGAAACACCATATATTTT	CASSQAPGPSGNTIYF
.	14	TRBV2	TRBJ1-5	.	TGTGCCAGCCAGGACGGGGGCTTCGATCAGCCCCAGCATTTT	CASQDGGFDQPQHF
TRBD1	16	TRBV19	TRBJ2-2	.	TGTGCCAGTAGTATTAGGACAGGGGCCAACACCGGGGAGCTGTTTTTT	CASSIRTGANTGELFF
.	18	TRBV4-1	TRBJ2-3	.	TGCGCCAGCAGCCAAGATCCGGCTGCCGGGGGGCCTAAAGATACGCAGTATTTT	CASSQDPAAGGPKDTQYF
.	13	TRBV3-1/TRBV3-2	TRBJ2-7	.	TGTGCCAGCAGCCCCCGGGACGGGTACGAGCAGTACTTC	CASSPRDGYEQYF
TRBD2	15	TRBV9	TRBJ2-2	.	TGTGCCAGCAGTGCGGGAGGGTGGGACACCGGGGAGCTGTTTTTT	CASSAGGWDTGELFF
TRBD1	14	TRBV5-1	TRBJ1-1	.	TGCGCCAGCAGGCGGGACAGGGGCGACACTGAAGCTTTCTTT	CASRRDRGDTEAFF
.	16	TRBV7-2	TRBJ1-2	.	TGTGCCAGCAGCTTAGGGGGTTCTCGATCACGGGGTGGCTACACCTTC	CASSLGGSRSRGGYTF
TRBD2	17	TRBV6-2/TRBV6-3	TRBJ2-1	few	TGTGCCAGCAGGTACCGGTCCGGCGGGAGAAGCAACAATGAGCAGTTCTTC	CASRYRSGGRSNNEQFF
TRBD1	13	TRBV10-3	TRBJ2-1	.	TGTGCCACACTCCTCGGGACAGGAGATGAGCAGTTCTTC	CATLLGTGDEQFF
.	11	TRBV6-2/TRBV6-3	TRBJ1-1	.	TGTGCCAGCAGCCGGACGAGTGAAGCTTTCTTT	CASSRTSEAFF